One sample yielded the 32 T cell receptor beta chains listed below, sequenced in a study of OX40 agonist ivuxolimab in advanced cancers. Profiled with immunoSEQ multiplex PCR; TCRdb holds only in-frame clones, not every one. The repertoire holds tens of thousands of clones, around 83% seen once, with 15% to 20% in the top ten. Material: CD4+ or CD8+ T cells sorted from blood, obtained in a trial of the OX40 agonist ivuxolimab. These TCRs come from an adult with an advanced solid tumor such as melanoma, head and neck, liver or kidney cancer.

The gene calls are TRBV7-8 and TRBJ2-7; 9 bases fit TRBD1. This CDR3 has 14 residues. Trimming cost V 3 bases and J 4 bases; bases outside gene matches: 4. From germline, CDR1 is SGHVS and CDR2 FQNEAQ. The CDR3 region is CASSFRDREYEQYF. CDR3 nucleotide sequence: TGTGCCAGCAGCTTCCGGGACAGGGAATACGAGCAGTACTTC.

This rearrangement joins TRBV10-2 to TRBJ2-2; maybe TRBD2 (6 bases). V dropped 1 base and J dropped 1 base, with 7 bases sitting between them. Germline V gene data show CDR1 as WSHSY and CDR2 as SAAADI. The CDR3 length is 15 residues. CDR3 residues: CASSELRGNTGELFF. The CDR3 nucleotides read TGCGCCAGCAGTGAGTTGCGGGGGAACACCGGGGAGCTGTTTTTT.

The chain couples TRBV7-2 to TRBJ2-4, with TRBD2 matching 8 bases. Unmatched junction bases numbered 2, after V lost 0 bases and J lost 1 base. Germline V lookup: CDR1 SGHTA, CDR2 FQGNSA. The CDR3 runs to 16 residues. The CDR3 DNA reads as TGTGCCAGCAGCTTAGCGAGCGGGAGTGCCAAAAACATTCAGTACTTC. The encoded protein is CASSLASGSAKNIQYF.

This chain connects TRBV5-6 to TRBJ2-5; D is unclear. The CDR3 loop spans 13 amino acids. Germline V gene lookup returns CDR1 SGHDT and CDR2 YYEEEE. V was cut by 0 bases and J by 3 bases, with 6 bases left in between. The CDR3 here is CASSLVSEETQYF. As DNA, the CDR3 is TGTGCCAGCAGCTTGGTCAGTGAAGAGACCCAGTACTTC.

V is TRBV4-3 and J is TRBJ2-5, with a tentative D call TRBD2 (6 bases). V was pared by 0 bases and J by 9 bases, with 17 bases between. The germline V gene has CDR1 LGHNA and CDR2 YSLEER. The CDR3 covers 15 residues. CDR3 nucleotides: TGCGCCAGCAGCCAAGATTTTAAGTGGCCGGGAGCCCAGTACTTC. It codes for CASSQDFKWPGAQYF.

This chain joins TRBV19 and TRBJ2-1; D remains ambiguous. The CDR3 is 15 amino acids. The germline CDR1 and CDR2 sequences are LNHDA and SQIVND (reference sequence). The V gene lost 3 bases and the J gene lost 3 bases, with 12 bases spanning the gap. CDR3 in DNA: TGTGCCAGTAGTATTAATTTGCTGAACTACAATGAGCAGTTCTTC. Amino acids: CASSINLLNYNEQFF.

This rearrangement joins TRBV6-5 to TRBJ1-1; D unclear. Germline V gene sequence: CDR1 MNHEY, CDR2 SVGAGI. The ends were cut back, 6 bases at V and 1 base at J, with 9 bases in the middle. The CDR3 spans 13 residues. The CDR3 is CASRTYTNTEAFF. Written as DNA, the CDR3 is TGTGCCAGCAGAACCTATACGAACACTGAAGCTTTCTTT.

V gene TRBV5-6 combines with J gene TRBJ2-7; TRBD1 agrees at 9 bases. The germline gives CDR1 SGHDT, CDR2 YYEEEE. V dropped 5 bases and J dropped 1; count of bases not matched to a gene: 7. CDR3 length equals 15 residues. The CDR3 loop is CASREAGTGSYEQYF. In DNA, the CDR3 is TGTGCCAGCAGGGAAGCCGGGACAGGGTCCTACGAGCAGTACTTC.

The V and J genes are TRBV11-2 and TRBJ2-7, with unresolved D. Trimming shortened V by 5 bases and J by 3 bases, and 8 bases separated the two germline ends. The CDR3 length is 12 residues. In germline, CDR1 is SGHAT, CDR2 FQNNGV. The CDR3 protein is CASSEQNYEQYF. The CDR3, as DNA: TGTGCCAGCAGCGAACAGAACTACGAGCAGTACTTC.

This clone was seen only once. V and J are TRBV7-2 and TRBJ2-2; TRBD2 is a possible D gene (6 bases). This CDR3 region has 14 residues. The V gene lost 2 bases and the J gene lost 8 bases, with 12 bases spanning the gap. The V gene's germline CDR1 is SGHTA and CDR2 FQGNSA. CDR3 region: CASSLSGAGGELFF. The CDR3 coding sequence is TGTGCCAGCAGCTTAAGTGGGGCGGGAGGGGAGCTGTTTTTT.

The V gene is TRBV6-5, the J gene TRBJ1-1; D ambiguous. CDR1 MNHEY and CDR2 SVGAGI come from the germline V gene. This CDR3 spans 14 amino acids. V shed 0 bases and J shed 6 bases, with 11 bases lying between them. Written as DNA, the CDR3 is TGTGCCAGCAGTTACTCGATAACGAATCCTGAAGCTTTCTTT. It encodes CASSYSITNPEAFF.

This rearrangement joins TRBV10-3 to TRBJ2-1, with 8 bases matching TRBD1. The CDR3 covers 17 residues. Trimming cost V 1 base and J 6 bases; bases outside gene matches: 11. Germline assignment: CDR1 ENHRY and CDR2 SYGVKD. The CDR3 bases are TGTGCCATCAGTGAGTTCAGAGGACAGGGAGTTCCCAATGAGCAGTTCTTC. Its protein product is CAISEFRGQGVPNEQFF.

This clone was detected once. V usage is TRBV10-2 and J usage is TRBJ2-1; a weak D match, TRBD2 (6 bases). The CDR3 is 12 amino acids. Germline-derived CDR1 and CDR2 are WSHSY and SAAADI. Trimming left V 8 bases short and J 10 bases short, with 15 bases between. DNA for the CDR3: TGCGCCAGCTCAGCGGGTGCTTCCGAGCAGTTCTTC. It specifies CASSAGASEQFF.

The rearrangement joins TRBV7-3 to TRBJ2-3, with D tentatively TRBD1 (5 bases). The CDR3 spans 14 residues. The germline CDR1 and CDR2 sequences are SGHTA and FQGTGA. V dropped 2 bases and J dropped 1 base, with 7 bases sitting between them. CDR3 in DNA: TGTGCCAGCAGCTTACAAGGGGGCACAGATACGCAGTATTTT. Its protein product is CASSLQGGTDTQYF. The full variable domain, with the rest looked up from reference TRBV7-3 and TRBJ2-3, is GAGVSQTPSNKVTEKGKYVELRCDPISGHTALYWYRQSLGQGPEFLIYFQGTGAADDSGLPNDRFFAVRPEGSVSTLKIQRTERGDSAVYLCASSLQGGTDTQYFGPGTRLTVL.

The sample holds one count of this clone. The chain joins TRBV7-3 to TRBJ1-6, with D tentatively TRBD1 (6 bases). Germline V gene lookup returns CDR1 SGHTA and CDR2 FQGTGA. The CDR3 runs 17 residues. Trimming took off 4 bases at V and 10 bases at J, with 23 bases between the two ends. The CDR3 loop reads CASSSHEGQGSASPLHF. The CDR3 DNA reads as TGTGCCAGCAGCTCCCACGAAGGGCAGGGGTCGGCCTCACCCCTCCACTTT.

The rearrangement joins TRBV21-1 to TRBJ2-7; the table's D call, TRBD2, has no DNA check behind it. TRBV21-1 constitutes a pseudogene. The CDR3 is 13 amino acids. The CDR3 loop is CASSTRGVYEQYF. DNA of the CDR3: TGTGCCAGCAGCACGCGGGGGGTCTACGAGCAGTACTTC.

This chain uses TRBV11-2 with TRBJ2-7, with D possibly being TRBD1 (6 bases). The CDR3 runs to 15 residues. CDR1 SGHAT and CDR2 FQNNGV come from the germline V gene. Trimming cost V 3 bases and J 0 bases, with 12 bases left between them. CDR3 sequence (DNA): TGTGCCAGCAGCTTTCGGACAGTTAGCTCCTACGAGCAGTACTTC. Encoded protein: CASSFRTVSSYEQYF.

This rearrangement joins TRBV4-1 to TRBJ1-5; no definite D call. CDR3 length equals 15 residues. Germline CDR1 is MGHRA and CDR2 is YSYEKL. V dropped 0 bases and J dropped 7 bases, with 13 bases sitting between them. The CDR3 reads CASSQDKALAQPQHF. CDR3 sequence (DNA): TGCGCCAGCAGCCAAGATAAGGCGTTGGCCCAGCCCCAGCATTTT.

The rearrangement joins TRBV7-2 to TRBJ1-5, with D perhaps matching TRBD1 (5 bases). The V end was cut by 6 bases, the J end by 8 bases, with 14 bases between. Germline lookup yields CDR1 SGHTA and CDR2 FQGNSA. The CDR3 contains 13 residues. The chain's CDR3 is CASSPGPDEPQHF. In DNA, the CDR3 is TGTGCCAGCAGTCCGGGACCAGATGAGCCCCAGCATTTT.

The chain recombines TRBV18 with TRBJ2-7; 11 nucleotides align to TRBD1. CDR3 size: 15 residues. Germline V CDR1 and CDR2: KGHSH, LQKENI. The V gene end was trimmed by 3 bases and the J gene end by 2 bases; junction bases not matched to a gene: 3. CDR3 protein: CASSPAGQGAYEQYF. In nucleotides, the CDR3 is TGTGCCAGCTCACCGGCGGGACAGGGGGCCTACGAGCAGTACTTC.

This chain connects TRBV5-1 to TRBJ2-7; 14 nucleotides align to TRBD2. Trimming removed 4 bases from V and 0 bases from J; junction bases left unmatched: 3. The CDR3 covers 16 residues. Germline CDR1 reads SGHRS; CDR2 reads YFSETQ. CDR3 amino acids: CASSEGLAGASYEQYF. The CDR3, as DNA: TGCGCCAGCAGCGAGGGACTAGCGGGAGCCTCCTACGAGCAGTACTTC.

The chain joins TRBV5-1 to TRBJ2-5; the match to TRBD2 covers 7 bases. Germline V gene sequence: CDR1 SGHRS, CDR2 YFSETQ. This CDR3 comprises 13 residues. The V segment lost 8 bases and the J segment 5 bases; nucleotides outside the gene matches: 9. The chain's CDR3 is CASSPGGLETQYF. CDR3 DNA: TGCGCCAGTTCGCCGGGGGGTTTGGAGACCCAGTACTTC.

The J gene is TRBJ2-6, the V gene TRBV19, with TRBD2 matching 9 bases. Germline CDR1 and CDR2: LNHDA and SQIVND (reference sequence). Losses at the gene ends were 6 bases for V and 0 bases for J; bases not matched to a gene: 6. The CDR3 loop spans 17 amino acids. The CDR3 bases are TGTGCCAGTAGCCTACTAGCGGGCGGCTCTGGGGCCAACGTCCTGACTTTC. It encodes CASSLLAGGSGANVLTF. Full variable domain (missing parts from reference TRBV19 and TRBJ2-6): DGGITQSPKYLFRKEGQNVTLSCEQNLNHDAMYWYRQDPGQGLRLIYYSQIVNDFQKGDIAEGYSVSREKKESFPLTVTSAQKNPTAFYLCASSLLAGGSGANVLTFGAGSRLTVL.

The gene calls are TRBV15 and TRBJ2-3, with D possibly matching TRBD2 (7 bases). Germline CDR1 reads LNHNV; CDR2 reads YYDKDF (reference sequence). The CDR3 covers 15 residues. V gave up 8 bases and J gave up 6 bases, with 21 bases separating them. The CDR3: CATGWGGQTSDTQYF. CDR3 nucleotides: TGTGCCACCGGTTGGGGGGGCCAAACGAGCGATACGCAGTATTTT. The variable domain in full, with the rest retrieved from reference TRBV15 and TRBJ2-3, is DAMVIQNPRYQVTQFGKPVTLSCSQTLNHNVMYWYQQKSSQAPKLLFHYYDKDFNNEADTPDNFQSRRPNTSFCFLDIRSPGLGDTAMYLCATGWGGQTSDTQYFGPGTRLTVL.

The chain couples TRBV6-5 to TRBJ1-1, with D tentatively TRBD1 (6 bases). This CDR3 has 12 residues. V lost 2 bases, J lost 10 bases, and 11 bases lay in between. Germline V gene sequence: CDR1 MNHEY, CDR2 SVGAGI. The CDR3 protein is CASSYPGRGAFF. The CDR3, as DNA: TGTGCCAGCAGTTACCCCGGCAGGGGAGCTTTCTTT.

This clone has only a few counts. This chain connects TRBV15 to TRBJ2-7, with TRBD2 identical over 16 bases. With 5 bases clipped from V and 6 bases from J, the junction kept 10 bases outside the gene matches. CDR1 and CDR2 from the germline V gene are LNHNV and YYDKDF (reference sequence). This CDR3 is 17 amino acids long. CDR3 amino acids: CATSLGTSGRALSEQYF. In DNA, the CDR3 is TGTGCCACCAGCCTTGGGACTAGCGGGAGGGCATTGAGCGAGCAGTACTTC.

CDR3 loop: CASSLAGDAYRNTYEQYF. The CDR3 DNA is TGCGCCAGCAGCTTGGCCGGGGATGCCTACCGTAACACCTACGAGCAGTACTTC. The chain links TRBV5-1 to TRBJ2-5; D is perhaps TRBD2 (5 bases). With the DNA end fitting TRBJ2-7 better, the J assignment may be wrong. The CDR3 is made up of 18 amino acids. CDR1 is SGHRS, CDR2 YFSETQ, per germline.

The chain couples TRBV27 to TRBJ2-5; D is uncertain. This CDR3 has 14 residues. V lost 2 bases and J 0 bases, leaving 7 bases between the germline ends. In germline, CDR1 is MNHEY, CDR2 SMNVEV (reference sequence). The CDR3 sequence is CASSLGEDQETQYF. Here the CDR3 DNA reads TGTGCCAGCAGTTTAGGAGAGGACCAAGAGACCCAGTACTTC.

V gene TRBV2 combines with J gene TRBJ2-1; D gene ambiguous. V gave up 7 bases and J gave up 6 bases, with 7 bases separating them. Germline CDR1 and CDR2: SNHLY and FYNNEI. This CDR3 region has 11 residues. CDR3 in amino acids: CASKVRNEQFF. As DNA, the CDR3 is TGTGCCAGCAAGGTCCGCAATGAGCAGTTCTTC.

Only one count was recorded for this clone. CDR3 sequence (DNA): TGTGCCAGCAGCCTGGCGTCGGGACTTTTCTATGGCTACACCTTC. Amino acids: CASSLASGLFYGYTF. This chain joins TRBV7-2 and TRBJ1-2; the D gene is possibly TRBD1 (5 bases). Trimming stripped 5 bases from V and 4 bases from J, with 17 bases between. The CDR3 is 15 amino acids. Germline V gene lookup returns CDR1 SGHTA and CDR2 FQGNSA.

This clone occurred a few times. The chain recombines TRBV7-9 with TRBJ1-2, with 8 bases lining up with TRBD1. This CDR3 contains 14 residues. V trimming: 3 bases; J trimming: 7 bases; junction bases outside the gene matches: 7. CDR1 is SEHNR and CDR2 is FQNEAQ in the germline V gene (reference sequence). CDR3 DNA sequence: TGTGCCAGCAGCTTCGGACAGGGTTGGGTTGGCTACACCTTC. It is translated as CASSFGQGWVGYTF.

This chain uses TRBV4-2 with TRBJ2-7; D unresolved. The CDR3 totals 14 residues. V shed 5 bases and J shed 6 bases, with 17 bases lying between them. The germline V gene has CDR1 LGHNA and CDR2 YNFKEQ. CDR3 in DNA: TGTGCCAGCAGCTTGGGTGGTTTAGGCGGCGAGCAGTACTTC. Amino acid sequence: CASSLGGLGGEQYF.